The clone carrying this TCR beta chain was observed a handful of times. These data are taken from a study of control samples from healthy donors and cancer patients. Germline CDR1 is SGHRS and CDR2 is YFSETQ. J lost 7 bases, V lost 3 bases, and 7 bases had no gene match. This CDR3 is built from 15 residues. The table came from immunoSEQ multiplex PCR; TCRdb's copy has only in-frame clones and leaves some out. In the table there are about 65,000 clones, 90% of which are singletons. The sample taken for sequencing was PBMCs. The chain links TRBV5-1 to TRBJ2-1, with 10 bases lining up with TRBD2. This clonotype was obtained from a woman between 45 and 65 years old with colorectal cancer. The DNA of the CDR3 is TGCGCCAGCAGCTCCCTAGCGGGGGCGGGGAATGAGCAGTTCTTC. Protein product: CASSSLAGAGNEQFF. The whole variable domain, filled in from reference TRBV5-1 and TRBJ2-1, reads KAGVTQTPRYLIKTRGQQVTLSCSPISGHRSVSWYQQTPGQGLQFLFEYFSETQRNKGNFPGRFSGRQFSNSRSEMNVSTLELGDSALYLCASSSLAGAGNEQFFGPGTRLTVL.